The following is a TCR beta chain sequence with its context. Method: immunoSEQ multiplex PCR; TCRdb's copy keeps in-frame clones and lacks some. Of over 50,000 clones listed, about 93% are singletons. The CDR3 spans 15 residues. CDR1 is MDHEN and CDR2 is SYDVKM in the germline V gene. V lost 4 bases to trimming and J lost 3 bases, with 15 bases between them. The data originate from a study of technical replicates of blood from several donors. The receptor's source is a human donor in good health. Specimen: T cells isolated from PBMCs. The chain has TRBV28 and TRBJ1-1, with D hard to call. In DNA, the CDR3 is TGTGCCAGCAGTTCTATTGCGGGGAGATACACTGAAGCTTTCTTT. Its translation is CASSSIAGRYTEAFF. The entire variable domain, with the rest obtained from reference TRBV28 and TRBJ1-1, is as follows: DVKVTQSSRYLVKRTGEKVFLECVQDMDHENMFWYRQDPGLGLRLIYFSYDVKMKEKGDIPEGYSVSREKKERFSLILESASTNQTSMYLCASSSIAGRYTEAFFGQGTRLTVV.